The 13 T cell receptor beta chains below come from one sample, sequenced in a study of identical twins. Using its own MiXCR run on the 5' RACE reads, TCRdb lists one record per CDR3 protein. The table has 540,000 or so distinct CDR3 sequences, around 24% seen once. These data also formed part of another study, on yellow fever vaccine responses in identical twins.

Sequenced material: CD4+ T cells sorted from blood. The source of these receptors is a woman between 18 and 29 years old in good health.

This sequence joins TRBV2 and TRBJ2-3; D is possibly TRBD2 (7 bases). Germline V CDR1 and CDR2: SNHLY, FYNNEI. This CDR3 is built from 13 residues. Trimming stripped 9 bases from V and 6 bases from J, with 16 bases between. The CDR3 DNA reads TGTGCCAGACATCGAGAGGGGGGGGATACGCAGTATTTT. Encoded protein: CARHREGGDTQYF.

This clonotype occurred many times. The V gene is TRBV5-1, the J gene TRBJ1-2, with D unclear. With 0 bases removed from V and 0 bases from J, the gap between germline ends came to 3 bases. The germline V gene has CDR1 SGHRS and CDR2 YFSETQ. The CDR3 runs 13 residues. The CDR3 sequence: CASSLDTNYGYTF. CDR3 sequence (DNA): TGCGCCAGCAGCTTGGATACTAACTATGGCTACACCTTC.

CDR3 in DNA: TGTGCCAGCAGCTTATTGGGAGCTGATCGGAATGAGCAGTTCTTC. Translating gives CASSLLGADRNEQFF. This chain connects TRBV7-3 to TRBJ2-1, with D possibly matching TRBD2 (5 bases). The germline V and J ends were trimmed by 2 bases and 7 bases, with 15 bases remaining between them. The CDR3 has 15 residues. CDR1 is SGHTA, CDR2 FQGTGA, per germline.

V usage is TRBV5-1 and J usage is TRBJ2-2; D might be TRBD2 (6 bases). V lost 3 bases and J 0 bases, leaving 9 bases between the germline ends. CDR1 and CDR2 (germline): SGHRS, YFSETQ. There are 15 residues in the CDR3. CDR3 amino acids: CASSYGGTNTGELFF. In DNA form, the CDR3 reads TGCGCCAGCAGCTACGGGGGTACGAACACCGGGGAGCTGTTTTTT.

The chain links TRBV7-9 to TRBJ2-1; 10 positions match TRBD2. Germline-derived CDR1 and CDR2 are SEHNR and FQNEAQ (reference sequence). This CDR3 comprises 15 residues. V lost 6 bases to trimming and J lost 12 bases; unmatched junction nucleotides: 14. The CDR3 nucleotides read TGTGCCAGCAGAACTCCCACTAGCGGGGCAACGGGGCAGTTCTTC. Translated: CASRTPTSGATGQFF.

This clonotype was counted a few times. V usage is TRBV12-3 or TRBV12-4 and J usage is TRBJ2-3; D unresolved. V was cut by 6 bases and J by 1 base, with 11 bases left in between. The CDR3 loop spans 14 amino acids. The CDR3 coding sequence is TGTGCCAGCAGCCCCAGGATACGCACAGATACGCAGTATTTT. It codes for CASSPRIRTDTQYF.

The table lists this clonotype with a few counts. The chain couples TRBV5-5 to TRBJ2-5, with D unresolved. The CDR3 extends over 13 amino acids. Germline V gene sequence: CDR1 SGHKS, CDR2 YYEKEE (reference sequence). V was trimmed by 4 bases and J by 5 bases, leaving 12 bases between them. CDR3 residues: CASSRVVWETQYF. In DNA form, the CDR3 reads TGTGCCAGCAGCCGGGTAGTGTGGGAGACCCAGTACTTC.

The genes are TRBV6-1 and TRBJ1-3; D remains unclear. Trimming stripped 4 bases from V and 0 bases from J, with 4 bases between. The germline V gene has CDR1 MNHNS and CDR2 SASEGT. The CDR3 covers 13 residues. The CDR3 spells CASSVDSGNTIYF. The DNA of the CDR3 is TGTGCCAGCAGTGTCGACTCTGGAAACACCATATATTTT.

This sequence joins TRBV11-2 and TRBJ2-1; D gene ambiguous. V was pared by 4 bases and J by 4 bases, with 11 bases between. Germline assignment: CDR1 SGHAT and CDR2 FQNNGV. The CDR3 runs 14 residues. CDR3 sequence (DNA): TGTGCCAGCAGCTCATTACGGCGGTACAATGAGCAGTTCTTC. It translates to CASSSLRRYNEQFF. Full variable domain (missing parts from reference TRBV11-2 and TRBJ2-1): EAGVAQSPRYKIIEKRQSVAFWCNPISGHATLYWYQQILGQGPKLLIQFQNNGVVDDSQLPKDRFSAERLKGVDSTLKIQPAKLEDSAVYLCASSSLRRYNEQFFGPGTRLTVL.

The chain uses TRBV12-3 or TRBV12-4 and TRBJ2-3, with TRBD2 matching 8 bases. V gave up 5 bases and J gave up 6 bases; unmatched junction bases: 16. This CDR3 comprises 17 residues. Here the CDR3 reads CASSRLRLYTGGDTQYF. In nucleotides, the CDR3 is TGTGCCAGCAGTCGACTCCGTTTGTACACGGGAGGGGATACGCAGTATTTT.

Here the CDR3 reads CASSPMGVGTDTQYF. In DNA, the CDR3 is TGTGCCAGCAGCCCCATGGGGGTCGGCACAGATACGCAGTATTTT. V is TRBV7-3 and J is TRBJ2-3; either TRBD1 or TRBD2 may fit D (5 bases each). CDR3 length equals 15 residues. CDR1 is SGHTA, CDR2 FQGTGA, per germline. Deletions cut 5 bases from V and 1 base from J, with 13 bases between.

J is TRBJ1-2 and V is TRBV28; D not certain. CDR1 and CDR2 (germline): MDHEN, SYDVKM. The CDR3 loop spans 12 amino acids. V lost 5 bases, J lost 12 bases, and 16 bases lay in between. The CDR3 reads CASSLPGPRHTF. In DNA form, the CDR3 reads TGTGCCAGCAGTCTTCCAGGTCCCAGACACACCTTC.

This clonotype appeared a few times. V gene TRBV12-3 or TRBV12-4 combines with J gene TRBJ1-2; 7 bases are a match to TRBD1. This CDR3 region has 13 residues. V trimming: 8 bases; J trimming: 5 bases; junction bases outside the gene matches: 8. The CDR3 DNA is TGTGCCAGCCTGGGACAGCTGACTTATGGCTACACCTTC. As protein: CASLGQLTYGYTF.